These 18 T cell receptor beta chains were all obtained from the same sample, sequenced in a study of T-cell reconstitution after alpha-beta-depleted transplantation in children. Molecular barcoding with unique molecular identifiers was used for the TCRbeta library. TCRdb redid the calling of the PCR reads with MiXCR, one entry per CDR3 protein. The sample yields 200,000 to 250,000 distinct CDR3 sequences, around 8% seen once. Sequences were derived from PBMCs, mostly from graft donor cells, sampled 180 days after TCRalphabeta/CD19-depleted stem cell transplant. The source of these receptors is a male patient between 10 and 17 years old who had a stem cell transplant for acute lymphoblastic leukemia, so the T cells may come from the graft donor.

This clonotype was picked up many times. The rearrangement uses TRBV3-1 and TRBJ1-5; a possible D gene is TRBD1 (5 bases). Between the trimmed V and J ends, which lost 0 bases and 6 bases, there was a span of 6 bases. CDR1 is LGHDT, CDR2 YNNKEL, per germline (reference sequence). This CDR3 comprises 13 residues. The CDR3 region is CASSQEGAQPQHF. The CDR3, as DNA: TGTGCCAGCAGCCAAGAAGGGGCTCAGCCCCAGCATTTT.

This chain links TRBV19 with TRBJ2-7; D might be TRBD1 or TRBD2, each matching 6 bases. V lost 4 bases, J lost 5 bases, and 24 bases lay in between. Germline CDR1 LNHDA, CDR2 SQIVND (reference sequence). CDR3 length equals 17 residues. For the CDR3, the DNA is TGTGCCAGTAGTAGAGGGGGGACAAAAATTGAAGTCCACGAGCAGTACTTC. Translation gives CASSRGGTKIEVHEQYF.

This clonotype was observed many times. This chain connects TRBV20-1 to TRBJ2-7; the match to TRBD2 covers 11 bases. V shed 6 bases and J 2 bases; nucleotides not matched to a gene: 9. The CDR3 sequence is 15 residues long. Germline CDR1 is DFQATT and CDR2 is SNEGSKA (reference sequence). The CDR3 is CSARLPGLAAYEQYF. DNA for the CDR3: TGCAGTGCAAGGCTACCGGGACTAGCGGCCTACGAGCAGTACTTC.

This clonotype appeared a few times. The chain combines TRBV4-3 with TRBJ1-1; D remains ambiguous. The CDR3 consists of 15 residues. Trimming cost V 4 bases and J 0 bases, with 12 bases left between them. Germline V gives CDR1 LGHNA, CDR2 YSLEER. CDR3 DNA sequence: TGCGCCAGCAGCCCGTTGAGTGGCATGAACACTGAAGCTTTCTTT. Its protein is CASSPLSGMNTEAFF.

The chain uses TRBV7-2 and TRBJ2-1; the D is unclear. V was shortened by 2 bases and J by 6 bases, with 8 bases between the two germline ends. Germline V gives CDR1 SGHTA, CDR2 FQGNSA. The CDR3 contains 13 residues. DNA of the CDR3: TGTGCCAGCAGCTTAATAGGACCCAATGAGCAGTTCTTC. Translating it yields CASSLIGPNEQFF.

This clonotype was observed at least ten times. This chain connects TRBV20-1 to TRBJ2-2; D ambiguous. The CDR3 sequence is 14 residues long. Germline V gene lookup returns CDR1 DFQATT and CDR2 SNEGSKA (reference sequence). V was trimmed by 3 bases and J by 7 bases, leaving 15 bases between them. The DNA for the CDR3 is TGCAGTGCTAGCCACACCCACGAAGGCGGGGAGCTGTTTTTT. Its protein is CSASHTHEGGELFF.

Ten or more counts support this clonotype. This chain uses TRBV28 with TRBJ2-5, with D perhaps TRBD1 or TRBD2 (5 bases each). The V end lost 2 bases, the J end lost 5 bases, and 9 bases lay between the germline ends. The CDR3 sequence is 13 residues long. The germline gives CDR1 MDHEN, CDR2 SYDVKM. The CDR3 sequence is CASSLGWGETQYF. The CDR3 region has the DNA TGTGCCAGCAGTTTAGGGTGGGGGGAGACCCAGTACTTC.

This clonotype was counted many times. The J gene is TRBJ2-3, the V gene TRBV6-1; D is unresolved. This CDR3 comprises 14 residues. CDR1 and CDR2 from the germline V gene are MNHNS and SASEGT. Trimming took off 7 bases at V and 2 bases at J, with 13 bases between the two ends. This chain's CDR3 is CASTRLGNTDTQYF. The CDR3 DNA is TGTGCCAGCACTAGGCTGGGGAACACAGATACGCAGTATTTT.

The genes are TRBV7-8 and TRBJ2-1; D might be TRBD1 (5 bases). In germline, CDR1 is SGHVS, CDR2 FQNEAQ. The CDR3 is 15 residues long. V gave up 2 bases and J gave up 8 bases, with 16 bases separating them. CDR3 DNA sequence: TGTGCCAGCAGCTTAAGGGCAGGGCCCGATTATGAGCAGTTCTTC. Residues: CASSLRAGPDYEQFF.

This clonotype was recorded at least ten times. The chain has TRBV4-2 and TRBJ1-5, with D possibly being TRBD1 (5 bases). In germline, CDR1 is LGHNA, CDR2 YNFKEQ. V was cut by 6 bases and J by 3 bases, with 9 bases left in between. This CDR3 has 13 amino acids. CDR3 coding DNA: TGTGCCAGCAGTAGGGACCCCAATCAGCCCCAGCATTTT. Translation: CASSRDPNQPQHF.

As to this clonotype: A much larger clone lies one base from this, so it may be a read error. This is likely a read error, given that the CDR3 carries no conserved phenylalanine or tryptophan at its end. This sequence joins TRBV11-2 and TRBJ2-5; D is possibly TRBD1 (6 bases). The germline gives CDR1 SGHAT, CDR2 FQNNGV. The CDR3 has 16 amino acids. V lost 1 base and J lost 1, with 13 bases in between. CDR3 sequence reads: CASSLGGLGAQETQYC. The DNA of the CDR3 is TGTGCCAGCAGCTTAGGCGGTTTGGGGGCCCAAGAGACCCAGTACTGC.

The sample holds many counts of this clonotype. V usage is TRBV7-2 and J usage is TRBJ2-1; D is possibly TRBD1 (6 bases). Per the germline V gene, CDR1 is SGHTA and CDR2 is FQGNSA. The V end lost 5 bases, the J end lost 16 bases, and 18 bases lay between the germline ends. This CDR3 has 12 residues. CDR3 residues: CASSAGWGHGFF. CDR3 DNA: TGTGCCAGCAGCGCAGGCTGGGGGCATGGATTCTTC.

Concerning this clonotype: It is likely a read error, because the conserved phenylalanine at the end of the CDR3 is missing. The V and J genes are TRBV4-2 and TRBJ2-7; D remains unclear. The V gene's germline CDR1 is LGHNA and CDR2 YNFKEQ. With 1 base removed from V and 2 bases from J, the gap between germline ends came to 9 bases. The CDR3 runs 14 residues. The CDR3 is CASSQGRYAYEQYS. The CDR3, as DNA: TGTGCCAGCAGCCAAGGACGGTATGCCTACGAGCAGTACTCC.

This clonotype was seen only a few times. Given a much more abundant clone one base away, this may be a read error. The J gene is TRBJ1-5, the V gene TRBV12-5; 7 bases fit TRBD1. Looked up from germline, CDR1 is LGHNT and CDR2 is FRNRAP. Losses at the gene ends were 3 bases for V and 4 bases for J; bases not matched to a gene: 3. The CDR3 has 14 residues. CDR3 DNA sequence: TGTGCTAGTGGTTTAACAGGGGCGAATCAGCCCCAGCATTTT. Translated, it gives CASGLTGANQPQHF.

This clonotype came up many times. The chain is built from TRBV15 and TRBJ1-4; D gene unclear. The V gene's germline CDR1 is LNHNV and CDR2 YYDKDF (reference sequence). Trimming stripped 0 bases from V and 16 bases from J, with 15 bases between. This CDR3 has 13 amino acids. The CDR3 region is CATSRDLFTHGFF. DNA for the CDR3: TGTGCCACCAGCAGAGATCTGTTCACCCACGGGTTTTTT.

This clonotype came up many times. This chain connects TRBV11-2 to TRBJ2-1; perhaps TRBD2 as D (7 bases). The CDR3 has 12 residues. The V end was cut by 2 bases, the J end by 16 bases, with 15 bases between. Germline V lookup: CDR1 SGHAT, CDR2 FQNNGV. CDR3 in amino acids: CASSLRGGASFF. The CDR3 DNA sequence: TGTGCCAGCAGCTTAAGGGGGGGCGCCTCCTTCTTC.

This clonotype came up many times. The rearrangement links TRBV7-3 to TRBJ2-2; possibly TRBD1 for D (6 bases). Trimming took 4 bases from V and 9 from J, leaving 12 bases between them. The CDR3 consists of 13 residues. Germline CDR1 is SGHTA and CDR2 is FQGTGA. Here the CDR3 DNA reads TGTGCCAGCAGCTCCGGACAGTCTAGGGAGCTGTTTTTT. Residues: CASSSGQSRELFF.

As for this clonotype: A much larger clone is a single base away; this may be a read error. This sequence joins TRBV12-3 or TRBV12-4 and TRBJ1-5; possibly TRBD1 for D (5 bases). V gave up 6 bases and J gave up 4 bases, with 10 bases separating them. This CDR3 is 13 amino acids long. The CDR3 DNA reads as TGTGCCAGCAGAATACAGGTAAATCAGCCCCAGCATTTT. Its translation: CASRIQVNQPQHF.